This entry describes one TCR beta chain. This receptor's antigen is unknown. The input lacks base qualities; no much larger clone sits a single base away. Trimming takes 6 bases off V and 6 bases off J; junction bases not matched to a gene: 7. CDR1 MNHEY and CDR2 SVGAGI are derived from the germline V gene. Including the terminal cysteine and phenylalanine, the CDR3 comprises 14 residues. Only the CDR3 DNA stays, 42 bases, in frame from base 1. These data originate in a study of blood T cell repertoires in COVID-19 (dated by TCRdb to about 2020). With regard to the full study: Samples covering the acute and convalescent phases of COVID-19 were provided by collaborators in the United States, Italy and Spain. Where HLA class I and class II types were available, the types were taken from metadata supplied by the sample provider, not from assay-based typing. Samples came from the ongoing ImmuneRACE study (first 160 participants) plus 1,254 subjects from 6 global collaborators. The dataset comprised deeply sampled blood TCRbeta repertoires from subjects exposed to, actively infected with, or recovered from COVID-19. The material from the prospective study consisted of cDNA or gDNA derived from T cells, B-cell-depleted T cells, or PBMCs. Nearly every sample came with metadata listing a de-identified subject ID, COVID-19 status, age in years and sex. The repertoires were released in a freely available public database intended as a resource for research on the immune response to SARS-CoV-2. Findings and caveats that apply to the study as a whole: The amount of clinical and demographic metadata varied by source and participant and was provided uncurated.

TCRbeta CDR3 regions were amplified from genomic DNA using the immunoSEQ Assay, a bias-controlled multiplex PCR. The source study handled its data this way. Within the assay, amplification of reference gene primers was used to estimate how many nucleated cells each sample contained. To quantify the absolute abundance of each unique TCRbeta CDR3 rearrangement, sequence reads were collapsed and filtered. For each sample, productive Simpson clonality was calculated by taking the square root of Simpson's diversity index across productive rearrangements. This immuneACCESS table, as held by TCRdb, lists in-frame sequences with V and J called but not all clones. Of the missing ones, under half trace to an unresolved V gene in checked studies; the others have no known cause. Clonal size and the V and J genes are those of that table, whereas D and trimming came from the DNA. The sample records approximately 230,000 clones, about 80% of which are singletons. About 9% of the sample rests with the top ten.

The collaborating institutions used their own protocols to collect whole blood in K2EDTA tubes. For TCRbeta analysis, collaborators shipped samples in one of three forms: frozen whole blood, isolated PBMCs, or DNA extracted from either of those sample types. The sequenced material came from peripheral blood. Rearrangement joined TRBV6-5 to TRBJ1-5, with TRBD1 identical over 8 junction bases. The TCR originated in an elderly man with acute or convalescent COVID-19. CDR3 loop: CASSTTGVGQPQHF. DNA sequence: TGTGCCAGCAGCACGACAGGGGTAGGTCAGCCCCAGCATTTT.